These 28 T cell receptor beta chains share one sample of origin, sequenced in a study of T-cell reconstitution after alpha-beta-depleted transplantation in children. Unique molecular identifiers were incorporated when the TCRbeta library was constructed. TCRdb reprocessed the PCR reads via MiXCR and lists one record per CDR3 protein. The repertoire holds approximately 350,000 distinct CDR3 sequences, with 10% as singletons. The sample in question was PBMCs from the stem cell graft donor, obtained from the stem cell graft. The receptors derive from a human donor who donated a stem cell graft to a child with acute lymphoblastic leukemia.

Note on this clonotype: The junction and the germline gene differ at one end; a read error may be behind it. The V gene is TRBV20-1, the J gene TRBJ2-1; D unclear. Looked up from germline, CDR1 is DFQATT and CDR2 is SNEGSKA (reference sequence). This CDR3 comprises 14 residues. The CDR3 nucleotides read TGCTGTGCTAGGGTCCAGGCGGCGAGCAATGAGCAGTTCTTC. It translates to CCARVQAASNEQFF.

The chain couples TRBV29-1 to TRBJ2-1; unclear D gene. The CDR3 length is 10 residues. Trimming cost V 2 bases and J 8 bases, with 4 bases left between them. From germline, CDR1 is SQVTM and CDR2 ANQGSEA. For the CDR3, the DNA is TGCAGCGTTGAACAGGATGAGCAGTTCTTC. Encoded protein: CSVEQDEQFF.

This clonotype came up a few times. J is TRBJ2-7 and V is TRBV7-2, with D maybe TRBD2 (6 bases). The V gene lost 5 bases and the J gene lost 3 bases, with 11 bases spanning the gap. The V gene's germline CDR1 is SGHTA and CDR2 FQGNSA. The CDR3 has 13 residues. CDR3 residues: CASSGSGGYEQYF. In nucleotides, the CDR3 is TGTGCCAGCAGCGGGTCCGGGGGCTACGAGCAGTACTTC.

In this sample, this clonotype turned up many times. The CDR3 DNA sequence: TGCGCCAGCAGCCAAGATACTAGCGGTACCTACGAGCAGTACTTC. Amino acid sequence: CASSQDTSGTYEQYF. The chain couples TRBV4-3 to TRBJ2-7; 8 bases are a match to TRBD2. V lost 0 bases and J lost 2; bases outside the gene matches: 3. Germline values: CDR1 LGHNA, CDR2 YSLEER. This CDR3 comprises 15 residues.

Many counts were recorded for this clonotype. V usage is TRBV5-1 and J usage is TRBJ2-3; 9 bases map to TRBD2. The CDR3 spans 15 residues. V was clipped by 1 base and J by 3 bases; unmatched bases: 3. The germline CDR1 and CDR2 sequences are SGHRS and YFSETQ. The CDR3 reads CASSLKTSGTDTQYF. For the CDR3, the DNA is TGCGCCAGCAGCTTGAAAACTAGCGGGACAGATACGCAGTATTTT.

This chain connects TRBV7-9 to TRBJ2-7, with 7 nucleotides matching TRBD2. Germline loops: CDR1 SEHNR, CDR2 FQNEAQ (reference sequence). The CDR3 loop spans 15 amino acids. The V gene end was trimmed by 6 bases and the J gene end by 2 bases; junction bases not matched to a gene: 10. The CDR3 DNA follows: TGTGCCAGCAGTTCCCCCGGACTAGGTACCTACGAGCAGTACTTC. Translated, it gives CASSSPGLGTYEQYF.

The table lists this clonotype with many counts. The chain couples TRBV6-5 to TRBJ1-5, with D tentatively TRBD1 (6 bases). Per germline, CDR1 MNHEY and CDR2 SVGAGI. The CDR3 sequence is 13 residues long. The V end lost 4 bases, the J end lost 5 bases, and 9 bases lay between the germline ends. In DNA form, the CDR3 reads TGTGCCAGCAGTTCTTCAGGGGATCAGCCCCAGCATTTT. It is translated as CASSSSGDQPQHF.

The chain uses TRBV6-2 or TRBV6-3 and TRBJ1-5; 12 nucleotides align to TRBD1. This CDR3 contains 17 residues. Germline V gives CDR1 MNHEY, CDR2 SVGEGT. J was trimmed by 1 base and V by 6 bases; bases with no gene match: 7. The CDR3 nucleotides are TGTGCCAGCAGCCTCGGGACAGGGGGCTTGAGCAATCAGCCCCAGCATTTT. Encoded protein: CASSLGTGGLSNQPQHF.

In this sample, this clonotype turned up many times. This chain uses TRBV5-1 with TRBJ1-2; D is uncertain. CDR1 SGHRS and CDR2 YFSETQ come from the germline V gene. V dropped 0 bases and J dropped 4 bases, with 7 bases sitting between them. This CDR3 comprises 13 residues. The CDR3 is CASSLDRGYGYTF. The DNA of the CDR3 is TGCGCCAGCAGCTTGGATCGGGGCTATGGCTACACCTTC.

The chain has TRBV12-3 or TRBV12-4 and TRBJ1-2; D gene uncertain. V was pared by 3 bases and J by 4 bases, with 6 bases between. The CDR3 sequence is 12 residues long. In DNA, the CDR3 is TGTGCCAGCAGTTTCCGCAGCTATGGCTACACCTTC. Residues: CASSFRSYGYTF.

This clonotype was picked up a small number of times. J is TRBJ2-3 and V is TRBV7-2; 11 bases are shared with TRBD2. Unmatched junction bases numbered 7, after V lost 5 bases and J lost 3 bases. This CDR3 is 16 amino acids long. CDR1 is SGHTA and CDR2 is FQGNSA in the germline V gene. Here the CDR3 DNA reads TGTGCCAGCAGCCTTGCCCGGACTAGCGGGACAGATACGCAGTATTTT. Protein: CASSLARTSGTDTQYF.

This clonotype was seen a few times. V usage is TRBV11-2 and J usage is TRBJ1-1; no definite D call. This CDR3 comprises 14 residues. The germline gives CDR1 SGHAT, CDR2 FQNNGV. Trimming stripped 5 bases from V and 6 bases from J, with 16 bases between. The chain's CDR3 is CASSATLTYAEAFF. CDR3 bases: TGTGCCAGCAGCGCCACATTGACTTACGCTGAAGCTTTCTTT.

CDR3 coding DNA: TGTGCCATCAAAGCTAGCGGGAGCCACGAGCAGTACTTC. Protein: CAIKASGSHEQYF. The chain links TRBV10-3 to TRBJ2-7, with 10 bases lining up with TRBD2. Trimming cost V 7 bases and J 5 bases; bases outside gene matches: 5. The length of the CDR3 is 13 residues. CDR1 and CDR2 (germline): ENHRY, SYGVKD.

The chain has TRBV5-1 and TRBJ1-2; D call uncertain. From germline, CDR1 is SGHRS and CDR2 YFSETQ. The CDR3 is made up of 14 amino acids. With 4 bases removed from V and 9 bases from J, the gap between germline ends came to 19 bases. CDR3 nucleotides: TGCGCCAGCAGCCCAGGTACAGTTCTCGAGAGCTACACCTTC. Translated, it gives CASSPGTVLESYTF.

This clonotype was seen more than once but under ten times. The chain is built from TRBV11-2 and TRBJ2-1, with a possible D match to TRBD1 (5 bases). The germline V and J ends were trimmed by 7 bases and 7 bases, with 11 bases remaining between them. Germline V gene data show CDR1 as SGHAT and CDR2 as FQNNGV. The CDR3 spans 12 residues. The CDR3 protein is CASMGLGNEQFF. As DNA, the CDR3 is TGTGCCAGCATGGGGCTAGGGAATGAGCAGTTCTTC. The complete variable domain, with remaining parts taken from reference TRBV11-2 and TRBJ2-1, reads EAGVAQSPRYKIIEKRQSVAFWCNPISGHATLYWYQQILGQGPKLLIQFQNNGVVDDSQLPKDRFSAERLKGVDSTLKIQPAKLEDSAVYLCASMGLGNEQFFGPGTRLTVL.

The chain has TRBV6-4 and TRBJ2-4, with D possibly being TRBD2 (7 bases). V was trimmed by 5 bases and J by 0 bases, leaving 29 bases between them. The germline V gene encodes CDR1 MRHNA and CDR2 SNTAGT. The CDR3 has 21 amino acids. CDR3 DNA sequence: TGTGCCAGCAGTCCTTCGGGGGGAGGGGGTGATAAGGGCCTAGCCAAAAACATTCAGTACTTC. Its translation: CASSPSGGGGDKGLAKNIQYF.

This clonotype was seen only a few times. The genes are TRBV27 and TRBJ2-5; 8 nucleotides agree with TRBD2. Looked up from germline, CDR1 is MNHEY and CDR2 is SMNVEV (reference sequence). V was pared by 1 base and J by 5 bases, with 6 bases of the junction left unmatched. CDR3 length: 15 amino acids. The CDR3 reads CASSLWTSNRETQYF. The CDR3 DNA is TGTGCCAGCAGTTTATGGACTAGCAATCGCGAGACCCAGTACTTC.

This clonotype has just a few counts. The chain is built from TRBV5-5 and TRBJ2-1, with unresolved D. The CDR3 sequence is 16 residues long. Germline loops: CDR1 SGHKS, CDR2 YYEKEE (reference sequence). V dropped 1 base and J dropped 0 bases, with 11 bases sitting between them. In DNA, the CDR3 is TGTGCCAGCAGCTTGTATCGCAGCTACTCCTACAATGAGCAGTTCTTC. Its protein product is CASSLYRSYSYNEQFF. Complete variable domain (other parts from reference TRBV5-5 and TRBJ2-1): DAGVTQSPTHLIKTRGQQVTLRCSPISGHKSVSWYQQVLGQGPQFIFQYYEKEERGRGNFPDRFSARQFPNYSSELNVNALLLGDSALYLCASSLYRSYSYNEQFFGPGTRLTVL.

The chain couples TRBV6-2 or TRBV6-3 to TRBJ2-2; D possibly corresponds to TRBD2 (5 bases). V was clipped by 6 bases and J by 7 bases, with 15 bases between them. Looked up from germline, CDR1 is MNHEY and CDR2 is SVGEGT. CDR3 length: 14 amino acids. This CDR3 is CASSPSVAIGELFF. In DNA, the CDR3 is TGTGCCAGCAGCCCGAGCGTAGCGATCGGGGAGCTGTTTTTT.

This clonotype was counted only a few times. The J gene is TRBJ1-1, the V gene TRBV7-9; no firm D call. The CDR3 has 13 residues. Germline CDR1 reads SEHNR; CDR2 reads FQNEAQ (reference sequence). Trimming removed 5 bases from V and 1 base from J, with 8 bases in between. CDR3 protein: CASSGTENTEAFF. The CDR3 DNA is TGTGCCAGCAGCGGTACAGAGAACACTGAAGCTTTCTTT.

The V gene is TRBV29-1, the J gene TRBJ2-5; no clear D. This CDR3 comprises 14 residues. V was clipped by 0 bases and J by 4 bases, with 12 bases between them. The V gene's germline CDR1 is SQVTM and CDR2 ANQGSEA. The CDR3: CSVEDWQPGETQYF. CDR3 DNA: TGCAGCGTTGAAGATTGGCAGCCGGGAGAGACCCAGTACTTC.

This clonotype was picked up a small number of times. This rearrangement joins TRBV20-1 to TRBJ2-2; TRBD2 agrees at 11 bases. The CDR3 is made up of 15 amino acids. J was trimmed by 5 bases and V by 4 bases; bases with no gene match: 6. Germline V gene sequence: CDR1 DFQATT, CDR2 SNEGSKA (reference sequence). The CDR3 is CSATTSGVLTGELFF. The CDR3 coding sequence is TGCAGTGCTACGACTAGCGGGGTATTAACCGGGGAGCTGTTTTTT.

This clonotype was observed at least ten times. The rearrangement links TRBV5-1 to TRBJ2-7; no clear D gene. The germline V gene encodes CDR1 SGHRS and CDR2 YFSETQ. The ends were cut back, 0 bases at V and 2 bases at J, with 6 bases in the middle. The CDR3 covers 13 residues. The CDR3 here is CASSLEQTYEQYF. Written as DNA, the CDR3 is TGCGCCAGCAGCTTGGAGCAGACCTACGAGCAGTACTTC.

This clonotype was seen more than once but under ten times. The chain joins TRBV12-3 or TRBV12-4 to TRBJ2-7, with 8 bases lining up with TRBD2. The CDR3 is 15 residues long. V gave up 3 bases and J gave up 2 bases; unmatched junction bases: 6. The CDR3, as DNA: TGTGCCAGCAGTTTTGTTGCGGGAGGCCCCTACGAGCAGTACTTC. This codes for CASSFVAGGPYEQYF.

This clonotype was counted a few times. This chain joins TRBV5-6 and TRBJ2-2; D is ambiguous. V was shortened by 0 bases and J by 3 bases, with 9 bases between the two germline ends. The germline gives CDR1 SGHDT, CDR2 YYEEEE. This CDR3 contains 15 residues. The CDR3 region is CASSLGLYDTGELFF. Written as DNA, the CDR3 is TGTGCCAGCAGCTTGGGGCTATACGACACCGGGGAGCTGTTTTTT.

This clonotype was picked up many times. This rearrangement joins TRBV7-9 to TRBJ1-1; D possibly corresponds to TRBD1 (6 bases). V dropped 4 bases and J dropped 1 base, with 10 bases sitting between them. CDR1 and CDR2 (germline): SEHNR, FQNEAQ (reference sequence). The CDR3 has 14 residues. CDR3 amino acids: CASSSQGQNTEAFF. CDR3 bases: TGTGCCAGCAGCTCTCAGGGGCAGAACACTGAAGCTTTCTTT.

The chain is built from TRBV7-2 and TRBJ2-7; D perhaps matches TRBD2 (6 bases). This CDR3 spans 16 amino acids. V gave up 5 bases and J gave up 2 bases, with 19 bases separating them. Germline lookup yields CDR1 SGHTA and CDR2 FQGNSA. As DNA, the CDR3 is TGTGCCAGCAGCCTACTTGGTGCGGGGTCCCCCTACGAGCAGTACTTC. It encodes CASSLLGAGSPYEQYF.

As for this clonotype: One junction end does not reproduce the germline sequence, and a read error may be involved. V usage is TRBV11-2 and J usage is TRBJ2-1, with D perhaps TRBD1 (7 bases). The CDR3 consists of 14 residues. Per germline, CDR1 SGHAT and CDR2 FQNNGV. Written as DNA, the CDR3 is TGTGCCAGCAGCCCGGACGCGGGACAGTCAGTCATAGTCTTC. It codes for CASSPDAGQSVIVF.